A single sample gave rise to the 26 T cell receptor beta chains below, sequenced in a study of OX40 agonist ivuxolimab in advanced cancers. Sequenced by immunoSEQ multiplex PCR; TCRdb stores in-frame clones only, minus some. This repertoire shows over 85,000 clones, about nine tenths found once; its top ten account for around 0.26%. The sequencing used CD4+ or CD8+ T cells sorted from blood, collected in a trial of the OX40 agonist ivuxolimab. The source is an adult with an advanced solid tumor such as melanoma, head and neck, liver or kidney cancer.

The rearrangement links TRBV7-2 to TRBJ1-1; possibly TRBD1 for D (5 bases). CDR3 size: 13 residues. V was cut by 5 bases and J by 7 bases, with 14 bases left in between. CDR1 and CDR2 from the germline V gene are SGHTA and FQGNSA. This CDR3 reads CASSPGAGVEAFF. CDR3 bases: TGTGCCAGCAGCCCCGGGGCTGGGGTTGAAGCTTTCTTT.

V usage is TRBV28 and J usage is TRBJ2-1, with 8 bases identical to TRBD1. V shed 8 bases, J shed 3 bases, and the junction held 6 bases outside the gene matches. This CDR3 is 14 amino acids long. CDR1 and CDR2 (germline): MDHEN, SYDVKM. Here the CDR3 DNA reads TGTGCCAGCGCCGGACAGGGATACTACAATGAGCAGTTCTTC. This translates into CASAGQGYYNEQFF.

The J gene is TRBJ1-2, the V gene TRBV6-1, with 7 bases that match TRBD1. Germline CDR1 is MNHNS and CDR2 is SASEGT. Trimming cost V 5 bases and J 4 bases; bases outside gene matches: 7. There are 14 residues in the CDR3. The CDR3 is CASSKGGASYGYTF. The CDR3 region has the DNA TGTGCCAGCAGTAAAGGGGGCGCTTCCTATGGCTACACCTTC.

The J gene is TRBJ1-1, the V gene TRBV19; 8 bases line up with TRBD1. The CDR3 length is 14 residues. The germline gives CDR1 LNHDA, CDR2 SQIVND (reference sequence). Germline trimming cut 6 bases from V and 4 bases from J; bases unmatched to any gene: 7. The CDR3 DNA follows: TGTGCCAGTAGGGAGACAGGGGTTGTCACTGAAGCTTTCTTT. It encodes CASRETGVVTEAFF.

This clone appeared a single time. V usage is TRBV4-3 and J usage is TRBJ2-7, with 7 bases that match TRBD1. Germline loops: CDR1 LGHNA, CDR2 YSLEER. With 0 bases clipped from V and 3 bases from J, the junction kept 2 bases outside the gene matches. The CDR3 loop spans 14 amino acids. The CDR3 region has the DNA TGCGCCAGCAGCCAAGACAACAGGGGCTACGAGCAGTACTTC. Translation: CASSQDNRGYEQYF.

The chain employs TRBV5-1 and TRBJ2-5, with TRBD1 identical over 10 bases. Germline V gene data show CDR1 as SGHRS and CDR2 as YFSETQ. J lost 5 bases, V lost 4 bases, and 2 bases had no gene match. This CDR3 has 13 amino acids. CDR3 residues: CASSPGQGETQYF. CDR3 sequence (DNA): TGCGCCAGCAGCCCGGGACAGGGGGAGACCCAGTACTTC.

The chain employs TRBV9 and TRBJ1-4; 7 bases line up with TRBD1. From germline, CDR1 is SGDLS and CDR2 YYNGEE. CDR3 length equals 14 residues. J was trimmed by 8 bases and V by 2 bases; bases with no gene match: 6. This CDR3 is CASSVGTEREKLFF. Here the CDR3 DNA reads TGTGCCAGCAGCGTCGGGACAGAGAGGGAAAAACTGTTTTTT.

The sample holds a few counts of this clone. The chain is built from TRBV18 and TRBJ1-3, with 7 bases fitting TRBD1. Trimming at V came to 2 bases and at J to 2 bases, leaving 6 bases not matched to a gene. Looked up from germline, CDR1 is KGHSH and CDR2 is LQKENI. This CDR3 spans 16 amino acids. CDR3 nucleotides: TGTGCCAGCTCACCAGTGAGACAGGGAGCTGGAAACACCATATATTTT. Its translation: CASSPVRQGAGNTIYF.

The CDR3 loop reads CASSLIRQGRTYEQYF. CDR3 nucleotides: TGCGCCAGCAGCTTGATCAGACAGGGCCGAACCTACGAGCAGTACTTC. The rearrangement joins TRBV5-1 to TRBJ2-7, with 7 nucleotides matching TRBD1. Germline V gives CDR1 SGHRS, CDR2 YFSETQ. V lost 1 base, J lost 2 bases, and 9 bases stayed unmatched. This CDR3 contains 16 residues. Full variable domain (remainder filled in from reference TRBV5-1 and TRBJ2-7): KAGVTQTPRYLIKTRGQQVTLSCSPISGHRSVSWYQQTPGQGLQFLFEYFSETQRNKGNFPGRFSGRQFSNSRSEMNVSTLELGDSALYLCASSLIRQGRTYEQYFGPGTRLTVT.

The chain is built from TRBV28 and TRBJ1-5; TRBD1 might be the D (5 bases). Between the trimmed V and J ends, which lost 8 bases and 3 bases, there was a span of 17 bases. Germline V gene lookup returns CDR1 MDHEN and CDR2 SYDVKM. The CDR3 contains 15 residues. The CDR3, as DNA: TGTGCCAGCGTCCCGTCTGACAGCCTCAATCAGCCCCAGCATTTT. Its translation is CASVPSDSLNQPQHF.

V and J are TRBV4-2 and TRBJ1-6, with D perhaps matching TRBD1 (5 bases). V lost 3 bases to trimming and J lost 10 bases, with 10 bases between them. Germline V gene lookup returns CDR1 LGHNA and CDR2 YNFKEQ. This CDR3 region has 13 residues. CDR3 DNA sequence: TGTGCCAGCAGCCAGGAAGGGGTCTCACCCCTCCACTTT. Translating gives CASSQEGVSPLHF.

The count of this clone is one. This sequence joins TRBV7-2 and TRBJ1-2, with 10 nucleotides matching TRBD1. Germline loops: CDR1 SGHTA, CDR2 FQGNSA. V was clipped by 1 base and J by 7 bases; unmatched bases: 9. The length of the CDR3 is 16 residues. The CDR3 spells CASSLGAMTGGGGYTF. DNA of the CDR3: TGTGCCAGCAGCTTAGGAGCAATGACAGGGGGCGGTGGCTACACCTTC.

The table lists this clone with a few counts. The V and J genes are TRBV27 and TRBJ1-1; possible D gene TRBD1, 5 bases. Germline-derived CDR1 and CDR2 are MNHEY and SMNVEV (reference sequence). The CDR3 totals 13 residues. Between the trimmed V and J ends, which lost 8 bases and 0 bases, there was a span of 10 bases. The CDR3 loop is CASSGTVNTEAFF. CDR3 nucleotide sequence: TGTGCCAGCTCCGGGACGGTGAACACTGAAGCTTTCTTT.

The rearrangement links TRBV27 to TRBJ1-2, with TRBD1 as a possible D gene (5 bases). Germline V gene lookup returns CDR1 MNHEY and CDR2 SMNVEV (reference sequence). V dropped 5 bases and J dropped 8 bases, with 18 bases sitting between them. There are 14 residues in the CDR3. The DNA of the CDR3 is TGTGCCAGCAGTCCCCTGGGACCGGCTCCCGGCTACACCTTC. Its protein is CASSPLGPAPGYTF.

The chain recombines TRBV6-6 with TRBJ1-1; D unresolved. This CDR3 is built from 11 residues. V gave up 7 bases and J gave up 6 bases, with 9 bases separating them. CDR1 is MNHNY, CDR2 SVGAGI, per germline (reference sequence). The CDR3 here is CASTRGSEAFF. DNA of the CDR3: TGTGCCAGCACCAGAGGATCTGAAGCTTTCTTT.

This chain links TRBV4-1 with TRBJ1-1; D not certain. Germline CDR1 reads MGHRA; CDR2 reads YSYEKL. The CDR3 sequence is 15 residues long. V shed 1 base and J shed 0 bases, with 9 bases lying between them. The CDR3 DNA reads as TGCGCCAGCAGCCAAGGCGCTTTAGTGAACACTGAAGCTTTCTTT. It yields the protein CASSQGALVNTEAFF.

The count of this clone is one. V gene TRBV4-2 combines with J gene TRBJ1-6, with a weak D call TRBD1 (6 bases). Germline CDR1 LGHNA, CDR2 YNFKEQ. The germline V and J ends were trimmed by 2 bases and 6 bases, with 14 bases remaining between them. The CDR3 totals 16 residues. This CDR3 reads CASSQHIDRINSPLHF. DNA for the CDR3: TGTGCCAGCAGCCAACACATTGACAGGATTAATTCACCCCTCCACTTT.

The CDR3 sequence: CASSLTETGNTIYF. CDR3 DNA: TGTGCCAGCAGCTTGACGGAAACTGGAAACACCATATATTTT. The V call is TRBV11-2, the J call TRBJ1-3; unclear D gene. The CDR3 consists of 14 residues. In germline, CDR1 is SGHAT, CDR2 FQNNGV. Trimming stripped 3 bases from V and 2 bases from J, with 8 bases between.

The gene calls are TRBV27 and TRBJ2-6; TRBD2 aligns across 7 bases. With 2 bases clipped from V and 0 bases from J, the junction kept 4 bases outside the gene matches. Germline V gene lookup returns CDR1 MNHEY and CDR2 SMNVEV (reference sequence). This CDR3 has 17 amino acids. For the CDR3, the DNA is TGTGCCAGCAGTTTAAGGAGGGAGGGCTCTGGGGCCAACGTCCTGACTTTC. Translation gives CASSLRREGSGANVLTF. Supplemented by reference TRBV27 and TRBJ2-6, the full variable domain reads EAQVTQNPRYLITVTGKKLTVTCSQNMNHEYMSWYRQDPGLGLRQIYYSMNVEVTDKGDVPEGYKVSRKEKRNFPLILESPSPNQTSLYFCASSLRREGSGANVLTFGAGSRLTVL.

V gene TRBV5-4 combines with J gene TRBJ2-1, with D possibly being TRBD2 (5 bases). The CDR3 extends over 13 amino acids. With 1 base removed from V and 8 bases from J, the gap between germline ends came to 10 bases. Germline lookup yields CDR1 SGHNT and CDR2 YYREEE (reference sequence). CDR3 in DNA: TGTGCCAGCAGCTTGACTGGAGGCGATGAGCAGTTCTTC. Translation: CASSLTGGDEQFF.

This clone came up a few times. The gene calls are TRBV5-6 and TRBJ1-1, with 7 bases matching TRBD1. Germline V gene lookup returns CDR1 SGHDT and CDR2 YYEEEE. J gave up 3 bases and V 4 bases, and 0 bases lay outside the gene matches. The CDR3 is 12 amino acids. The CDR3 DNA follows: TGTGCCAGCAGCCAGGGGGACACTGAAGCTTTCTTT. Translation gives CASSQGDTEAFF.

The gene calls are TRBV12-2 and TRBJ2-3; TRBD2 was called by the table and not checked on the DNA. TRBV12-2 is a listed pseudogene. This CDR3 comprises 15 residues. Here the CDR3 DNA reads TGTGCAAGTCGCTACTCTTTAAGTGGCACAGATACGCAGTATTTT. It specifies CASRYSLSGTDTQYF.

V usage is TRBV18 and J usage is TRBJ1-1, with D maybe TRBD1 (5 bases). Per the germline V gene, CDR1 is KGHSH and CDR2 is LQKENI. V was trimmed by 3 bases and J by 1 base, leaving 12 bases between them. CDR3 size: 15 residues. In nucleotides, the CDR3 is TGTGCCAGCTCACCTCAGGGTAGGGGGAACACTGAAGCTTTCTTT. It codes for CASSPQGRGNTEAFF.

This rearrangement joins TRBV28 to TRBJ2-7; the D gene is possibly TRBD2 (7 bases). Germline V gives CDR1 MDHEN, CDR2 SYDVKM. Trimming cost V 7 bases and J 3 bases, with 19 bases left between them. The CDR3 runs to 15 residues. CDR3 in amino acids: CASTSGGGRFYEQYF. The CDR3 DNA reads as TGTGCCAGCACCTCTGGGGGGGGGCGATTCTACGAGCAGTACTTC. The whole variable domain, remainder taken from reference TRBV28 and TRBJ2-7, is DVKVTQSSRYLVKRTGEKVFLECVQDMDHENMFWYRQDPGLGLRLIYFSYDVKMKEKGDIPEGYSVSREKKERFSLILESASTNQTSMYLCASTSGGGRFYEQYFGPGTRLTVT.

On this clone: Germline is not matched at one junction end, which may reflect a read error. This chain uses TRBV6-5 with TRBJ2-4; perhaps TRBD1 as D (6 bases). In germline, CDR1 is MNHEY, CDR2 SVGAGI. The CDR3 spans 14 residues. The CDR3 DNA follows: TGTGCCGGCAGTCCGCGACAGGCGACCGTCATTCAGTACTTC. Its translation: CAGSPRQATVIQYF.

The chain carries TRBV6-1 and TRBJ1-1; 8 bases are shared with TRBD1. The CDR3 is 15 residues long. The J segment lost 1 base and the V segment lost 7 bases, leaving 8 bases of the junction unmatched. Germline V CDR1 and CDR2: MNHNS, SASEGT. CDR3 nucleotide sequence: TGTGCCAGCAAGGGGGCCGGGACAGGGAACACTGAAGCTTTCTTT. The encoded protein is CASKGAGTGNTEAFF.